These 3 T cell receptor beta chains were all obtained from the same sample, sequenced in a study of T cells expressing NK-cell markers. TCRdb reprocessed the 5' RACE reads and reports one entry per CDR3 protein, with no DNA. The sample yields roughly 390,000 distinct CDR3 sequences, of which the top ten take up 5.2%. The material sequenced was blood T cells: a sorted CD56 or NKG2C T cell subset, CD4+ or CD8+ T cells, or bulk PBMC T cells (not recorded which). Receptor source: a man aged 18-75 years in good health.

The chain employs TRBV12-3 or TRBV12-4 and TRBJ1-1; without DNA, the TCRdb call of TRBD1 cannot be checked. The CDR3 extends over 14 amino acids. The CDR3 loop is CASILAGTAPKAFF.

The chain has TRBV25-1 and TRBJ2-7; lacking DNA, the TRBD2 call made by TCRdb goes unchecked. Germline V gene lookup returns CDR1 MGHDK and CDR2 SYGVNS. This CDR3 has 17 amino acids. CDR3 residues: CASEGSGGALSSYEQYF.

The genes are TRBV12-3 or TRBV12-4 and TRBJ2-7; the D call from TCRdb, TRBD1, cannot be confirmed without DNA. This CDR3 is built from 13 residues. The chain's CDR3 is CASKQGLNYEQYF.